Following are 14 T cell receptor beta chains from one sample sequenced in a study of shared clonotypes between healthy human individuals. The naive CD8 population came from CD45RO-negative cells selected for CCR7, without terminally differentiated effector memory CD45RA+ cells. Repertoires were generated with immunoSEQ multiplex PCR, while TCRdb's copy carries only in-frame clones and drops some. This sample has 700,000 to 950,000 clones, with about 96% found just once. What was sequenced was naive CD8+ T cells sorted from blood. These receptors were obtained from a man aged 25-45 years in good health.

This chain joins TRBV6-5 and TRBJ2-2; no clear D. Trimming cost V 6 bases and J 5 bases, with 13 bases left between them. This CDR3 has 14 amino acids. Germline V lookup: CDR1 MNHEY, CDR2 SVGAGI. CDR3 in amino acids: CASRSVLRTGELFF. The CDR3, as DNA: TGTGCCAGCAGATCAGTCCTTCGGACCGGGGAGCTGTTTTTT.

The table lists this clone with a few counts. The chain couples TRBV10-3 to TRBJ2-3, with 10 bases aligning to TRBD1. Trimming cost V 4 bases and J 4 bases; bases outside gene matches: 8. CDR1 ENHRY and CDR2 SYGVKD come from the germline V gene. The length of the CDR3 is 16 residues. CDR3 region: CAISGTRDRGPDTQYF. The CDR3 DNA reads as TGTGCCATCAGTGGAACCCGGGACAGGGGTCCAGATACGCAGTATTTT.

The chain employs TRBV7-9 and TRBJ2-3; 7 positions match TRBD2. Germline CDR1 SEHNR, CDR2 FQNEAQ (reference sequence). The length of the CDR3 is 16 residues. The ends lost 8 bases at V and 7 bases at J; junction bases unmatched: 18. The DNA for the CDR3 is TGTGCCAGCGGACTAGGGGCTTGGGCAGAAAGGCATACGCAGTATTTT. Translation gives CASGLGAWAERHTQYF.

The CDR3 nucleotides read TGTGCCAGCTCACCACGGGACGGGTACACAGATACGCAGTATTTT. Translated: CASSPRDGYTDTQYF. This chain uses TRBV18 with TRBJ2-3; D might be TRBD1 or TRBD2, each matching 5 bases. This CDR3 spans 15 amino acids. Deletions cut 1 base from V and 2 bases from J, with 10 bases between. Germline V gives CDR1 KGHSH, CDR2 LQKENI.

The chain carries TRBV27 and TRBJ2-7; D is ambiguous. Germline lookup yields CDR1 MNHEY and CDR2 SMNVEV (reference sequence). Trimming shortened V by 0 bases and J by 6 bases, and 9 bases separated the two germline ends. The CDR3 consists of 13 residues. The CDR3 DNA is TGTGCCAGCAGTTTATCTACCCCGGGCGAGCAGTACTTC. Translating it yields CASSLSTPGEQYF.

The gene calls are TRBV11-2 and TRBJ2-2; 7 bases agree with TRBD1. J lost 2 bases, V lost 4 bases, and 7 bases had no gene match. The CDR3 has 16 amino acids. The germline V gene has CDR1 SGHAT and CDR2 FQNNGV. The CDR3 loop reads CASSWRQGPNTGELFF. Here the CDR3 DNA reads TGTGCCAGCAGCTGGAGACAGGGCCCAAACACCGGGGAGCTGTTTTTT.

The chain links TRBV30 to TRBJ2-7; 8 nucleotides match TRBD1. This CDR3 contains 14 residues. The V segment lost 6 bases and the J segment 2 bases; nucleotides outside the gene matches: 9. Germline lookup yields CDR1 GTSNPN and CDR2 SVGIG (reference sequence). Written as DNA, the CDR3 is TGTGCCTGCGGACCGGGACAGGTCCCCTACGAGCAGTACTTC. This sequence encodes CACGPGQVPYEQYF.

This chain links TRBV5-6 with TRBJ1-2; TRBD1 matches 9 bases. Germline V gives CDR1 SGHDT, CDR2 YYEEEE. The CDR3 sequence is 12 residues long. After removal of 3 bases from V and 6 bases from J, the junction contained 0 bases not matched to a gene. DNA for the CDR3: TGTGCCAGCAGCTGGGACAGGGATGGCTACACCTTC. It specifies CASSWDRDGYTF.

This chain joins TRBV7-9 and TRBJ2-1; TRBD2 is a possible D gene (5 bases). Germline CDR1 is SEHNR and CDR2 is FQNEAQ (reference sequence). The CDR3 covers 13 residues. Trimming cost V 5 bases and J 6 bases, with 11 bases left between them. CDR3 DNA sequence: TGTGCCAGCAGCGATGGACTTCGCAATGAGCAGTTCTTC. Protein: CASSDGLRNEQFF.

The chain recombines TRBV7-8 with TRBJ2-1, with 10 bases identical to TRBD2. J gave up 1 base and V 2 bases, and 11 bases lay outside the gene matches. Germline V gene data show CDR1 as SGHVS and CDR2 as FQNEAQ. This CDR3 has 19 residues. Here the CDR3 DNA reads TGTGCCAGCAGCTTAACGAGGACTAGCGGACATCCTTCCTACAATGAGCAGTTCTTC. This encodes CASSLTRTSGHPSYNEQFF.

The chain joins TRBV5-1 to TRBJ1-5, with D unclear. The V and J ends lost 0 bases and 4 bases respectively, with 8 bases between them. The germline gives CDR1 SGHRS, CDR2 YFSETQ. CDR3 size: 14 residues. Here the CDR3 reads CASSLVTVNQPQHF. CDR3 sequence (DNA): TGCGCCAGCAGCTTGGTGACGGTGAATCAGCCCCAGCATTTT.

The gene calls are TRBV6-5 and TRBJ1-5; a possible D gene is TRBD1 (5 bases). This CDR3 comprises 13 residues. The V gene lost 5 bases and the J gene lost 6 bases, with 11 bases spanning the gap. In germline, CDR1 is MNHEY, CDR2 SVGAGI. CDR3 in DNA: TGTGCCAGCAGTCTAGGGGTCGGTCAGCCCCAGCATTTT. Translated, it gives CASSLGVGQPQHF.

The V call is TRBV4-3, the J call TRBJ2-7, with TRBD2 identical over 8 bases. This CDR3 contains 16 residues. Germline V gene sequence: CDR1 LGHNA, CDR2 YSLEER. V dropped 0 bases and J dropped 5; count of bases not matched to a gene: 9. CDR3 residues: CASSQDWGTRSDEQYF. The DNA for the CDR3 is TGCGCCAGCAGCCAAGATTGGGGGACTAGGTCGGACGAGCAGTACTTC.

The chain has TRBV13 and TRBJ1-1, with 8 bases that match TRBD1. The V segment lost 6 bases and the J segment 4 bases; nucleotides outside the gene matches: 7. Germline CDR1 and CDR2: PRHDT and FYEKMQ (reference sequence). The CDR3 has 14 amino acids. The CDR3 reads CASSSTGEGTEAFF. The CDR3 coding sequence is TGTGCCAGCAGTTCGACAGGGGAAGGCACTGAAGCTTTCTTT.